A selection of T cell receptor beta chains follows, all from one sample in a study of T cell responses to AZD1222 COVID-19 vaccine. TCRdb keeps only in-frame clones here, not all; method: immunoSEQ multiplex PCR. The sample has roughly 99,000 clones, under 95% seen once. The sample here was peripheral blood, taken on day 0 of AZD1222 vaccination. These receptors all stem from an adult in good health. The CDR3 runs from the conserved cysteine through the conserved F or W. D genes are given only for firm matches.

d_call: .; v_call: TRBV6-5; j_call: TRBJ1-5; cdr3_nt: TGTGCCAGCAGTTACTCGGGACTCAATCAGCCCCAGCATTTT; cdr3_aa: CASSYSGLNQPQHF
d_call: .; v_call: TRBV5-8; j_call: TRBJ1-1; cdr3_nt: TGTGCCAGCACCCCGGGGACGGGCGTAAGAACTGAAGCTTTCTTT; cdr3_aa: CASTPGTGVRTEAFF
d_call: .; v_call: TRBV4-1; j_call: TRBJ1-3; cdr3_nt: TGCGCCAGCAGACCACGGGCCTCGCTCGAAAACACCATATATTTT; cdr3_aa: CASRPRASLENTIYF
d_call: TRBD2; v_call: TRBV4-2; j_call: TRBJ2-1; cdr3_nt: TGTGCCAGCAGCCATCCCGTACGGGGGGGCTATGAGCAGTTCTTC; cdr3_aa: CASSHPVRGGYEQFF
d_call: TRBD2; v_call: TRBV7-2; j_call: TRBJ2-5; cdr3_nt: TGTGCCAGCAGCCGCCCCCGGACAGCGGGGGGAAAGTACCAAGAGACCCAGTACTTC; cdr3_aa: CASSRPRTAGGKYQETQYF
d_call: TRBD1; v_call: TRBV19; j_call: TRBJ2-6; cdr3_nt: TGTGCCAGTAGTATAGACAGGGACAGCCAAGGCCCGTTCTCTGGGGCCAACGTCCTGACTTTC; cdr3_aa: CASSIDRDSQGPFSGANVLTF
d_call: .; v_call: TRBV1; j_call: TRBJ1-5; cdr3_nt: TGCACCAGCAGCTACACTCGGGCAGGAAAAAATCAGCCCCAGCATTTT; cdr3_aa: CTSSYTRAGKNQPQHF
d_call: TRBD2; v_call: TRBV5-1; j_call: TRBJ2-3; cdr3_nt: TGCGCCAGCAGCCCACTAGCGGATTACACAGATACGCAGTATTTT; cdr3_aa: CASSPLADYTDTQYF
d_call: TRBD1; v_call: TRBV5-1; j_call: TRBJ1-6; cdr3_nt: TGCGCCAGCAGCGCCAGGACAGGGGCCTTTTCTAATTCACCCCTCCACTTT; cdr3_aa: CASSARTGAFSNSPLHF
d_call: TRBD1; v_call: TRBV27; j_call: TRBJ1-2; cdr3_nt: TGTGCCAGCAGTTTACTAGCCGACAGGGGGCGCTATGGCTACACCTTC; cdr3_aa: CASSLLADRGRYGYTF
d_call: .; v_call: TRBV5-6; j_call: TRBJ2-2; cdr3_nt: TGTGCCAGCAGCCTTTTACTACAGTTAACCGGGGAGCTGTTTTTT; cdr3_aa: CASSLLLQLTGELFF